Described below is a single T cell receptor beta chain sequence and its context. A read error may produce the germline difference seen at one junction end. MiXCR, applied by TCRdb to the PCR reads, yields one record per CDR3 protein. This sample yields 34,000 or so distinct CDR3 sequences, of which 52% are seen a single time; roughly 25% belongs to the top ten. The CDR3 extends over 16 amino acids. This sample is part of a study of esophageal squamous cell carcinoma under preoperative chemotherapy. Time point given: after preoperative PTX-NDP chemotherapy. The TCR sequence derives from a human donor with esophageal squamous cell carcinoma. The donor label of this sample is uncertain. This chain uses TRBV12-3 or TRBV12-4 with TRBJ2-3; TRBD2 matches at 7 bases. Sample acquisition took place from a patient given preoperative chemotherapy. The CDR3 sequence is CASRGPGGGDKDTQYF. The CDR3 bases are TGTGCCAGCAGGGGTCCTGGGGGGGGTGACAAAGATACCCAGTATTTC.